One and the same sample provided the 20 T cell receptor beta chains below, sequenced in a study of cytomegalovirus exposure and HLA in healthy donors. Primers for the PCR totalled 60 Vbeta and 13 Jbeta. Clones were read by immunoSEQ multiplex PCR, and TCRdb kept only the in-frame ones, dropping some. The table records about 160,000 clones, around 86% of them present only once. The sequencing input was PBMCs. Every receptor here comes from a girl aged 2 to 9 in good health and CMV-seropositive.

This clone came up once. The V and J genes are TRBV7-8 and TRBJ2-4, with TRBD1 identical over 7 bases. Losses at the gene ends were 4 bases for V and 7 bases for J; bases not matched to a gene: 10. There are 15 residues in the CDR3. CDR1 and CDR2 from the germline V gene are SGHVS and FQNEAQ. This CDR3 is CASSYRQGVGNIQYF. The CDR3 DNA sequence: TGTGCCAGCAGCTACCGACAGGGAGTAGGGAACATTCAGTACTTC.

Worth noting for this clone: This specimen includes other DNA sequences encoding the same CDR3. The chain carries TRBV6-6 and TRBJ2-2; D gene unclear. CDR3 length equals 13 residues. Germline CDR1 is MNHNY and CDR2 is SVGAGI (reference sequence). V was shortened by 2 bases and J by 2 bases, with 3 bases between the two germline ends. The CDR3 coding sequence is TGTGCCAGCAGTTACCTAAACACCGGGGAGCTGTTTTTT. Translated: CASSYLNTGELFF.

The chain carries TRBV28 and TRBJ2-2, with TRBD1 identical over 8 bases. The ends lost 5 bases at V and 4 bases at J; junction bases unmatched: 12. This CDR3 is built from 17 residues. Germline-derived CDR1 and CDR2 are MDHEN and SYDVKM. The CDR3 sequence: CASSLDPTGARTGELFF. The CDR3 DNA is TGTGCCAGCAGTCTTGACCCGACAGGGGCTCGCACCGGGGAGCTGTTTTTT.

The rearrangement joins TRBV28 to TRBJ2-7, with 8 bases aligning to TRBD2. The germline CDR1 and CDR2 sequences are MDHEN and SYDVKM. The CDR3 sequence is 14 residues long. The trim removed 9 bases at V and 3 bases at J, leaving 10 bases unmatched. The CDR3 loop is CASSTSGGFYEQYF. For the CDR3, the DNA is TGTGCCAGTTCTACGAGCGGGGGATTCTACGAGCAGTACTTC.

The V and J genes are TRBV7-9 and TRBJ2-5; TRBD1 agrees at 7 bases. V lost 4 bases and J lost 5; bases outside the gene matches: 10. The CDR3 loop spans 15 amino acids. Germline values: CDR1 SEHNR, CDR2 FQNEAQ (reference sequence). The CDR3 bases are TGTGCCAGCAGCTCTTACCTGGGACAGCCCGAGACCCAGTACTTC. It yields the protein CASSSYLGQPETQYF.

This clone was observed a handful of times. Other DNA sequences of this sample code for an identical CDR3. The CDR3 loop is CAWSVAGSYEQYF. CDR3 DNA sequence: TGTGCCTGGAGTGTAGCGGGATCGTACGAGCAGTACTTC. The chain links TRBV30 to TRBJ2-7; 7 bases are shared with TRBD2. Per germline, CDR1 GTSNPN and CDR2 SVGIG (reference sequence). The CDR3 contains 13 residues. The trim removed 0 bases at V and 4 bases at J, leaving 3 bases unmatched.

This clone turned up a few times. The chain combines TRBV10-2 with TRBJ1-2; D gene unclear. This CDR3 contains 11 residues. V lost 6 bases, J lost 2 bases, and 4 bases lay in between. Germline CDR1 and CDR2: WSHSY and SAAADI. The CDR3 coding sequence is TGCGCCAGCAGGGCCAACTATGGCTACACCTTC. Its protein product is CASRANYGYTF.

V and J are TRBV28 and TRBJ2-3, with a tentative D call TRBD2 (6 bases). Deletions cut 7 bases from V and 5 bases from J, with 16 bases between. Germline CDR1 and CDR2: MDHEN and SYDVKM. CDR3 length: 14 residues. The CDR3 DNA reads as TGTGCCAGCACCACCGGGACTCCGGAAGATACGCAGTATTTT. This gives the protein CASTTGTPEDTQYF.

V gene TRBV6-4 combines with J gene TRBJ2-1; weak D call: TRBD1 (6 bases). Germline values: CDR1 MRHNA, CDR2 SNTAGT. The CDR3 length is 14 residues. V gave up 7 bases and J gave up 2 bases, with 12 bases separating them. CDR3 in amino acids: CASIGGVTYNEQFF. The DNA of the CDR3 is TGTGCCAGCATAGGGGGAGTTACCTACAATGAGCAGTTCTTC.

This clone was counted once. The rearrangement links TRBV20-1 to TRBJ2-7; D possibly corresponds to TRBD1 (5 bases). There are 11 residues in the CDR3. With 6 bases removed from V and 5 bases from J, the gap between germline ends came to 11 bases. Per the germline V gene, CDR1 is DFQATT and CDR2 is SNEGSKA (reference sequence). CDR3: CSAEQVDEQYF. In DNA form, the CDR3 reads TGCAGTGCCGAACAGGTCGACGAGCAGTACTTC.

This chain joins TRBV6-1 and TRBJ1-2; TRBD1 might be the D (5 bases). Germline V CDR1 and CDR2: MNHNS, SASEGT. V dropped 8 bases and J dropped 2 bases, with 15 bases sitting between them. CDR3 length: 14 amino acids. CDR3 sequence reads: CASRGWEGNYGYTF. CDR3 sequence (DNA): TGTGCCAGCCGTGGTTGGGAGGGGAACTATGGCTACACCTTC.

This sequence joins TRBV6-1 and TRBJ1-5; TRBD1 matches 9 bases. Germline lookup yields CDR1 MNHNS and CDR2 SASEGT. The CDR3 contains 14 residues. V dropped 8 bases and J dropped 7; count of bases not matched to a gene: 9. CDR3 nucleotide sequence: TGTGCCAGCGGCCGGGACAGGGTCGGCCAGCCCCAGCATTTT. Its protein product is CASGRDRVGQPQHF.

The chain couples TRBV29-1 to TRBJ2-1; 8 nucleotides agree with TRBD1. CDR3 size: 11 residues. Unmatched junction bases numbered 3, after V lost 7 bases and J lost 7 bases. In germline, CDR1 is SQVTM, CDR2 ANQGSEA. The DNA of the CDR3 is TGCAGCGCCGGGACAGGAAATGAGCAGTTCTTC. As protein: CSAGTGNEQFF.

This clone was seen a single time. This sequence joins TRBV28 and TRBJ1-5; no firm D call. CDR3 length: 15 residues. V shed 5 bases and J shed 2 bases, with 13 bases lying between them. Germline V gene sequence: CDR1 MDHEN, CDR2 SYDVKM. CDR3 DNA sequence: TGTGCCAGCAGTGAGGGCCCCGGGGGCAATCAGCCCCAGCATTTT. Translated: CASSEGPGGNQPQHF.

V usage is TRBV19 and J usage is TRBJ1-5; tentatively, D is TRBD1 (6 bases). Germline V gives CDR1 LNHDA, CDR2 SQIVND (reference sequence). The V end was cut by 4 bases, the J end by 0 bases, with 10 bases between. There are 15 residues in the CDR3. The CDR3 nucleotides read TGTGCCAGTAGTAAGACAGGCGATAGCAATCAGCCCCAGCATTTT. Its translation: CASSKTGDSNQPQHF. The full variable domain, its missing parts supplied by reference TRBV19 and TRBJ1-5, is DGGITQSPKYLFRKEGQNVTLSCEQNLNHDAMYWYRQDPGQGLRLIYYSQIVNDFQKGDIAEGYSVSREKKESFPLTVTSAQKNPTAFYLCASSKTGDSNQPQHFGDGTRLSIL.

The chain employs TRBV30 and TRBJ2-3, with a tentative D call TRBD1 (5 bases). CDR1 is GTSNPN and CDR2 is SVGIG in the germline V gene (reference sequence). V dropped 5 bases and J dropped 1 base, with 13 bases sitting between them. The CDR3 is 14 residues long. The CDR3 DNA reads TGTGCCTGGTCAACAGGCTACCGCACAGATACGCAGTATTTT. Encoded protein: CAWSTGYRTDTQYF.

The chain joins TRBV28 to TRBJ2-3, with D possibly TRBD1 on 6 matching bases. Germline V gene data show CDR1 as MDHEN and CDR2 as SYDVKM. Trimming left V 6 bases short and J 4 bases short, with 20 bases between. The CDR3 is 16 amino acids. Here the CDR3 reads CASRHRVRRGPDTQYF. The DNA for the CDR3 is TGTGCCAGCAGGCACAGGGTCCGTCGGGGTCCAGATACGCAGTATTTT. The whole variable domain, remainder taken from reference TRBV28 and TRBJ2-3, is DVKVTQSSRYLVKRTGEKVFLECVQDMDHENMFWYRQDPGLGLRLIYFSYDVKMKEKGDIPEGYSVSREKKERFSLILESASTNQTSMYLCASRHRVRRGPDTQYFGPGTRLTVL.

J is TRBJ1-6 and V is TRBV5-1; D possibly corresponds to TRBD1 (5 bases). The CDR3 spans 17 residues. Per the germline V gene, CDR1 is SGHRS and CDR2 is YFSETQ. The V gene lost 3 bases and the J gene lost 3 bases, with 16 bases spanning the gap. CDR3 nucleotide sequence: TGCGCCAGCAGCTCCGAGGAGGGGCTGGGCTATAATTCACCCCTCCACTTT. It encodes CASSSEEGLGYNSPLHF.

The chain joins TRBV5-1 to TRBJ2-7; no clear D gene. V lost 2 bases to trimming and J lost 3 bases, with 15 bases between them. The CDR3 covers 15 residues. Germline CDR1 is SGHRS and CDR2 is YFSETQ. The chain's CDR3 is CASSLSPSANYEQYF. The CDR3 DNA reads as TGCGCCAGCAGCTTAAGCCCCAGCGCTAACTACGAGCAGTACTTC.

This clone appeared a single time. The chain is built from TRBV28 and TRBJ2-3, with D perhaps matching TRBD1 (5 bases). V lost 2 bases, J lost 2 bases, and 11 bases lay in between. The CDR3 is 15 residues long. Per the germline V gene, CDR1 is MDHEN and CDR2 is SYDVKM. CDR3 amino acids: CASSLVARDTDTQYF. The CDR3 DNA sequence: TGTGCCAGCAGTTTAGTTGCCAGGGACACAGATACGCAGTATTTT.